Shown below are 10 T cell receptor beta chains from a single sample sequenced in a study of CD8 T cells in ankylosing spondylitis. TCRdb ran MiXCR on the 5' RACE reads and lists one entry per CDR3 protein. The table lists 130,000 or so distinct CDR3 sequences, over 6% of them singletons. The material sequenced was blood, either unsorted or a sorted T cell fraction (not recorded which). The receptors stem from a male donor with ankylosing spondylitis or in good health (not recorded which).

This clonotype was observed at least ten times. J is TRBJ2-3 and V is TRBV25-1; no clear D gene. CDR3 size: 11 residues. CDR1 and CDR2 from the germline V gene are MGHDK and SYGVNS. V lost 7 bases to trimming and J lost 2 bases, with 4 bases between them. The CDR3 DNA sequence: TGTGCCAGCACGACCACAGATACGCAGTATTTT. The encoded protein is CASTTTDTQYF.

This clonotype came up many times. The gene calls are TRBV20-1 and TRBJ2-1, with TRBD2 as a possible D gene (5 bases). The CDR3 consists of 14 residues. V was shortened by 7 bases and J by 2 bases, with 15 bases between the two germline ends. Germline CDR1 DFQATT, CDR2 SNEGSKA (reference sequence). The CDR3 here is CSVGLSRAYNEQFF. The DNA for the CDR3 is TGCAGTGTAGGACTCTCTCGCGCCTACAATGAGCAGTTCTTC.

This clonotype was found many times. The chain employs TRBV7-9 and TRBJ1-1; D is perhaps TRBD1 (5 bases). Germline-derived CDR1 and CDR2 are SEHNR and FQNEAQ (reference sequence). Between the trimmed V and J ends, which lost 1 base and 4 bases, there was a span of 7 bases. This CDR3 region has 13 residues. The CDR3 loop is CASSLEQGTEAFF. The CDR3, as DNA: TGTGCCAGCAGCTTAGAGCAGGGCACTGAAGCTTTCTTT.

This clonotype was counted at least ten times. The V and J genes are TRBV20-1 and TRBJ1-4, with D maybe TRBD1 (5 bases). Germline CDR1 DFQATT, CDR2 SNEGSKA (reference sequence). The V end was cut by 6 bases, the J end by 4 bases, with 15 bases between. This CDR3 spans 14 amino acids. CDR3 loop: CSAVDGALNEKLFF. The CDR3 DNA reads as TGCAGTGCCGTGGACGGGGCCCTTAATGAAAAACTGTTTTTT.

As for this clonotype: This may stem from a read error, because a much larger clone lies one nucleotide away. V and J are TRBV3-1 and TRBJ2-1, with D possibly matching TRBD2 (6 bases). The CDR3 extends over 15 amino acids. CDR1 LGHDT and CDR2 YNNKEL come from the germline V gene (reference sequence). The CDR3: CASSLEGLAYNERFF. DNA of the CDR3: TGTGCCAGCAGCCTAGAGGGACTTGCCTACAATGAGCGGTTCTTC.

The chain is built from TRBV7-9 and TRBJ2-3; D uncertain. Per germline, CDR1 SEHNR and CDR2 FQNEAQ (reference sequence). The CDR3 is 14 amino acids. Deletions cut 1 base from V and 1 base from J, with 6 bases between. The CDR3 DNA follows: TGTGCCAGCAGCTTAGAAATTGGCACAGATACGCAGTATTTT. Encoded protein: CASSLEIGTDTQYF. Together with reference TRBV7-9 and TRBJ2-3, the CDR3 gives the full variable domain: DTGVSQNPRHKITKRGQNVTFRCDPISEHNRLYWYRQTLGQGPEFLTYFQNEAQLEKSRLLSDRFSAERPKGSFSTLEIQRTEQGDSAMYLCASSLEIGTDTQYFGPGTRLTVL.

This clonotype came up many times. The CDR3 loop reads CAIEDSNTGELFF. For the CDR3, the DNA is TGTGCCATCGAGGACAGTAACACCGGGGAGCTGTTTTTT. The chain couples TRBV24-1 to TRBJ2-2, with D possibly being TRBD1 (6 bases). The V end was cut by 11 bases, the J end by 2 bases, with 11 bases between. This CDR3 is built from 13 residues. The germline V gene encodes CDR1 KGHDR and CDR2 SFDVKD.

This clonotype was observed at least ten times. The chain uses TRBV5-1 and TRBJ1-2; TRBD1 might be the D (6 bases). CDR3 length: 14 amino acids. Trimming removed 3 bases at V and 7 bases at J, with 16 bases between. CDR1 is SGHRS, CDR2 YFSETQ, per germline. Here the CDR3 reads CASSSATGLLGYTF. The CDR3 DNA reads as TGCGCCAGCAGCTCAGCGACAGGCCTTCTTGGCTACACCTTC.

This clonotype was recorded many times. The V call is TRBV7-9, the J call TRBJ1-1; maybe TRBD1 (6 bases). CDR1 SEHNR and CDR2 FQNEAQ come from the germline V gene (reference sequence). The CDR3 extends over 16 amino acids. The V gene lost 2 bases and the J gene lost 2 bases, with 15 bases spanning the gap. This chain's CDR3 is CASSLTGRGKNTEAFF. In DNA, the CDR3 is TGTGCCAGCAGCTTAACGGGTAGGGGGAAAAACACTGAAGCTTTCTTT.

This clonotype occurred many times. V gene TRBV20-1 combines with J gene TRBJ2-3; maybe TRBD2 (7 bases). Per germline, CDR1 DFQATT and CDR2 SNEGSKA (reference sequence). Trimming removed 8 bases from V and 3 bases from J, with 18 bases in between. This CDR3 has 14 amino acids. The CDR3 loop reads CSLPGRGGTDTQYF. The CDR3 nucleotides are TGCAGTCTCCCCGGAAGGGGGGGGACAGATACGCAGTATTTT.